The T cell receptor beta chain described here comes from a study of blood T cell repertoires in COVID-19. Study members were between about 18 and 100 years old and lived in approximately 25 US regions. V lost 0 bases, J lost 0 bases, and 6 bases stayed unmatched. This CDR3 contains 16 residues. The germline V gene encodes CDR1 SGHNT and CDR2 YYREEE (reference sequence). As handled by the study authors: The assay estimated nucleated cells by amplifying reference gene primers. The data were produced by immunoSEQ multiplex PCR, yet TCRdb's version contains in-frame clones alone and is incomplete. D and trimming come from the DNA, and the V and J calls and clone size come from that table. The sample consists of about 200,000 clones, approximately 80% of them appearing once.

The sequencing sample was made of PBMCs or T cells enriched from blood (not recorded which). The TCR was taken from a woman in her sixties or seventies with acute COVID-19. V and J are TRBV5-4 and TRBJ2-7, with 7 bases aligning to TRBD2. The CDR3 DNA reads TGTGCCAGCAGCTTGGGTCTCGGGGGGAGCTCCTACGAGCAGTACTTC. It translates to CASSLGLGGSSYEQYF.